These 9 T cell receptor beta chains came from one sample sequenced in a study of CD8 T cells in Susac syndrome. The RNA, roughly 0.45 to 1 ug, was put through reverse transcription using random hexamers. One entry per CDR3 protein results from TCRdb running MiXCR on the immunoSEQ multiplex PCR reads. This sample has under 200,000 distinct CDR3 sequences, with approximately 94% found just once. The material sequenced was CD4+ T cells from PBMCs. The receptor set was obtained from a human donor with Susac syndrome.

The CDR3 DNA sequence: TGTGCCAGCAGCCCCGTTGCGGGGCTCTATGGCTACACCTTC. Residues: CASSPVAGLYGYTF. This sequence joins TRBV9 and TRBJ1-2; D might be TRBD1 (5 bases). Germline V lookup: CDR1 SGDLS, CDR2 YYNGEE. V dropped 4 bases and J dropped 4 bases, with 14 bases sitting between them. This CDR3 has 14 amino acids.

As DNA, the CDR3 is TGTGCCAGCAGCGACAGAAAACTTAGGGGAGGAGAGACCCAGTACTTC. Encoded protein: CASSDRKLRGGETQYF. The chain couples TRBV11-1 to TRBJ2-5; D is possibly TRBD2 (6 bases). This CDR3 has 16 amino acids. V was clipped by 5 bases and J by 4 bases, with 20 bases between them. Germline V gene lookup returns CDR1 SGHAT and CDR2 FQDESV (reference sequence).

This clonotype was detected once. In nucleotides, the CDR3 is TGTGCCAGCTCAGCAAGGGGATATAGGTACGGCAATGAGCAGTTCTTC. Protein: CASSARGYRYGNEQFF. The gene calls are TRBV18 and TRBJ2-1, with D perhaps matching TRBD1 (5 bases). This CDR3 region has 16 residues. V was cut by 5 bases and J by 6 bases, with 20 bases left in between. CDR1 is KGHSH, CDR2 LQKENI, per germline. Drawing the rest from reference TRBV18 and TRBJ2-1, the complete variable domain is NAGVMQNPRHLVRRRGQEARLRCSPMKGHSHVYWYRQLPEEGLKFMVYLQKENIIDESGMPKERFSAEFPKEGPSILRIQQVVRGDSAAYFCASSARGYRYGNEQFFGPGTRLTVL.

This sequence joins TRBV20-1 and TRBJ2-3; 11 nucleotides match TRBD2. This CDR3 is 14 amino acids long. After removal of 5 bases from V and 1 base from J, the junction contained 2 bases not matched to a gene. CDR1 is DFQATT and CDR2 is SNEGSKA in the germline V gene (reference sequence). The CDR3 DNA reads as TGCAGTGCTCAGACTAGCGGGGGCACAGATACGCAGTATTTT. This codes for CSAQTSGGTDTQYF.

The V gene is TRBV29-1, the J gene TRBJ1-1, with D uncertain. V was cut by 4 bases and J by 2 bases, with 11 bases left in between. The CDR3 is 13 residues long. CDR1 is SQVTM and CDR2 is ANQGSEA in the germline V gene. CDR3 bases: TGCAGCGTTGGTCAGAAACATAACACTGAAGCTTTCTTT. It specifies CSVGQKHNTEAFF.

The CDR3 nucleotides read TGTGCCAGCAATAAGGGCTCGCCCATGTACCAAGAGACCCAGTACTTC. This codes for CASNKGSPMYQETQYF. The chain combines TRBV2 with TRBJ2-5; D is unresolved. The CDR3 length is 16 residues. V was cut by 7 bases and J by 0 bases, with 18 bases left in between. Germline CDR1 SNHLY, CDR2 FYNNEI.

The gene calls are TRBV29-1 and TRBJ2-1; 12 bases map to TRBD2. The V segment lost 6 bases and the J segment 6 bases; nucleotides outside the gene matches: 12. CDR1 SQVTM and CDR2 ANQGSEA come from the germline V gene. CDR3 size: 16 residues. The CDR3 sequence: CSVDTSGRIGSNEQFF. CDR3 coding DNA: TGCAGCGTGGACACTAGCGGGAGGATTGGGTCCAATGAGCAGTTCTTC.

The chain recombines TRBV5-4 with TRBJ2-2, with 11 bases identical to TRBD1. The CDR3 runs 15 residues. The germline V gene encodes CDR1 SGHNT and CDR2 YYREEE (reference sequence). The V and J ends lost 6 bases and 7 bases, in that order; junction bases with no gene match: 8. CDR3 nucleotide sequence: TGTGCCAGCACCACGGACAGGGGGCAGAACGGGGAGCTGTTTTTT. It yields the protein CASTTDRGQNGELFF.

The CDR3 region has the DNA TGCGCCAGCAGCCAAGAGGGCCGTACTTCCCCTGGAAACACCATATATTTT. Amino acids: CASSQEGRTSPGNTIYF. V is TRBV4-3 and J is TRBJ1-3; unclear D gene. Germline lookup yields CDR1 LGHNA and CDR2 YSLEER. This CDR3 is built from 17 residues. V gave up 0 bases and J gave up 2 bases, with 14 bases separating them.